The 21 T cell receptor beta chains below come from one sample, sequenced in a study of identical twins. TCRdb re-analysed the 5' RACE reads in MiXCR, keeping a single row per CDR3 protein. The sample records some 500,000 distinct CDR3 sequences, roughly an eighth being singletons. In addition, the sample was reused for a study of yellow fever vaccine responses in identical twins.

The sample taken for sequencing was CD4+ T cells sorted from blood. The receptors originated from a woman aged 18-29 years in good health.

This clonotype was seen only a few times. V is TRBV5-1 and J is TRBJ2-6; a weak D match, TRBD1 (6 bases). The CDR3 runs to 17 residues. Trimming left V 0 bases short and J 0 bases short, with 10 bases between. The germline V gene has CDR1 SGHRS and CDR2 YFSETQ. This CDR3 reads CASSLGQASSGANVLTF. CDR3 DNA: TGCGCCAGCAGCTTGGGACAGGCAAGCTCTGGGGCCAACGTCCTGACTTTC.

This clonotype has a count of ten or more. The rearrangement links TRBV18 to TRBJ2-3, with unresolved D. CDR1 KGHSH and CDR2 LQKENI come from the germline V gene. The CDR3 loop spans 14 amino acids. V was clipped by 0 bases and J by 2 bases, with 6 bases between them. The chain's CDR3 is CASSPPVLTDTQYF. In DNA, the CDR3 is TGTGCCAGCTCACCACCGGTACTCACAGATACGCAGTATTTT.

The CDR3 DNA reads TGCAGCGTTGAGTTTACGGCAGGGGGCATGGAGACCCAGTACTTC. Protein product: CSVEFTAGGMETQYF. This rearrangement joins TRBV29-1 to TRBJ2-5; 8 nucleotides agree with TRBD1. The germline CDR1 and CDR2 sequences are SQVTM and ANQGSEA. The CDR3 contains 15 residues. Trimming cost V 3 bases and J 5 bases; bases outside gene matches: 11.

This clonotype has only a few counts. The J gene is TRBJ2-7, the V gene TRBV20-1, with D tentatively TRBD2 (5 bases). Germline lookup yields CDR1 DFQATT and CDR2 SNEGSKA (reference sequence). V was shortened by 2 bases and J by 1 base, with 12 bases between the two germline ends. This CDR3 has 14 residues. In nucleotides, the CDR3 is TGCAGTGCTAGACCTGCGGGTAGGTCCTACGAGCAGTACTTC. Translating it yields CSARPAGRSYEQYF.

This clonotype was picked up many times. This chain joins TRBV29-1 and TRBJ2-1, with 7 bases aligning to TRBD2. Trimming cost V 6 bases and J 11 bases; bases outside gene matches: 7. The CDR3 sequence is 11 residues long. CDR1 and CDR2 (germline): SQVTM, ANQGSEA. The CDR3: CSVGGSRQQFF. The CDR3 bases are TGCAGCGTCGGGGGGAGCCGGCAGCAGTTCTTC.

This clonotype was seen many times. The chain has TRBV5-5 and TRBJ2-3; TRBD1 agrees at 7 bases. The germline V gene encodes CDR1 SGHKS and CDR2 YYEKEE (reference sequence). CDR3 length: 17 residues. V shed 3 bases, J shed 3 bases, and the junction held 13 bases outside the gene matches. CDR3 sequence reads: CASSSTENRGLTDTQYF. In DNA form, the CDR3 reads TGTGCCAGCAGCTCCACTGAAAACAGGGGTTTGACAGATACGCAGTATTTT.

This clonotype occurred a few times. V gene TRBV19 combines with J gene TRBJ2-4; D possibly corresponds to TRBD2 (6 bases). Deletions cut 1 base from V and 4 bases from J, with 14 bases between. CDR3 size: 16 residues. From germline, CDR1 is LNHDA and CDR2 SQIVND (reference sequence). The CDR3 reads CASSIASGQTKNIQYF. The CDR3 DNA sequence: TGTGCCAGTAGTATAGCAAGCGGGCAGACAAAAAACATTCAGTACTTC.

The rearrangement links TRBV7-2 to TRBJ2-1; D is unclear. Germline V gene data show CDR1 as SGHTA and CDR2 as FQGNSA. The CDR3 sequence is 15 residues long. V was trimmed by 7 bases and J by 0 bases, leaving 13 bases between them. Here the CDR3 reads CASTPDILSYNEQFF. The CDR3 bases are TGTGCCAGCACCCCCGATATCCTCTCCTACAATGAGCAGTTCTTC. Combining the CDR3 with reference TRBV7-2 and TRBJ2-1 gives the whole variable domain GAGVSQSPSNKVTEKGKDVELRCDPISGHTALYWYRQSLGQGLEFLIYFQGNSAPDKSGLPSDRFSAERTGGSVSTLTIQRTQQEDSAVYLCASTPDILSYNEQFFGPGTRLTVL.

In its sample, this clonotype was seen a few times. This chain links TRBV4-1 with TRBJ2-5, with D possibly matching TRBD1 (5 bases). CDR3 length equals 16 residues. Germline CDR1 is MGHRA and CDR2 is YSYEKL. V lost 0 bases, J lost 5 bases, and 16 bases lay in between. CDR3 coding DNA: TGCGCCAGCAGCCAAGAGTACGGCAGGGTCGGTGAGACCCAGTACTTC. It yields the protein CASSQEYGRVGETQYF.

This sequence joins TRBV11-2 and TRBJ2-5; D is possibly TRBD1 (6 bases). CDR1 SGHAT and CDR2 FQNNGV come from the germline V gene. The CDR3 totals 13 residues. The V end was cut by 3 bases, the J end by 4 bases, with 9 bases between. CDR3 in DNA: TGTGCCAGCAGCTTTACAGGGCCAGAGACCCAGTACTTC. This codes for CASSFTGPETQYF.

This clonotype appeared many times. CDR3 coding DNA: TGCGCCAGCAGCCAGGCGACTAGCGGGGGTGCCTACGAGCAGTACTTC. Translation: CASSQATSGGAYEQYF. The gene calls are TRBV4-3 and TRBJ2-7; 12 nucleotides agree with TRBD2. Germline lookup yields CDR1 LGHNA and CDR2 YSLEER. Losses at the gene ends were 3 bases for V and 2 bases for J; bases not matched to a gene: 5. CDR3 length: 16 amino acids.

Many counts were recorded for this clonotype. This sequence joins TRBV7-2 and TRBJ2-3, with 16 bases identical to TRBD2. In germline, CDR1 is SGHTA, CDR2 FQGNSA. Trimming took 5 bases from V and 4 from J; bases not matched to a gene: 3. The CDR3 loop spans 16 amino acids. The CDR3 DNA sequence: TGTGCCAGCAGCCACGGGACTAGCGGGAGGGCAGATACGCAGTATTTT. Translating it yields CASSHGTSGRADTQYF.

This clonotype was seen only a few times. The chain's CDR3 is CASSLVGTVKTDTQYF. The CDR3 bases are TGTGCCAGCAGCTTAGTCGGGACCGTGAAAACAGATACGCAGTATTTT. The chain combines TRBV7-2 with TRBJ2-3, with D perhaps TRBD1 or TRBD2 (5 bases each). The CDR3 is made up of 16 amino acids. Germline CDR1 SGHTA, CDR2 FQGNSA. Trimming removed 1 base at V and 3 bases at J, with 14 bases between. The variable domain in full, with the rest retrieved from reference TRBV7-2 and TRBJ2-3, is GAGVSQSPSNKVTEKGKDVELRCDPISGHTALYWYRQSLGQGLEFLIYFQGNSAPDKSGLPSDRFSAERTGGSVSTLTIQRTQQEDSAVYLCASSLVGTVKTDTQYFGPGTRLTVL.

This clonotype was found a few times. The chain is built from TRBV5-1 and TRBJ2-3; tentatively, D is TRBD1 or TRBD2 (5 bases each). The V gene lost 0 bases and the J gene lost 1 base, with 6 bases spanning the gap. The germline V gene encodes CDR1 SGHRS and CDR2 YFSETQ. The CDR3 length is 14 residues. The CDR3 here is CASSLAGRTDTQYF. CDR3 nucleotides: TGCGCCAGCAGCTTGGCGGGACGCACAGATACGCAGTATTTT. Full variable domain (missing parts from reference TRBV5-1 and TRBJ2-3): KAGVTQTPRYLIKTRGQQVTLSCSPISGHRSVSWYQQTPGQGLQFLFEYFSETQRNKGNFPGRFSGRQFSNSRSEMNVSTLELGDSALYLCASSLAGRTDTQYFGPGTRLTVL.

This clonotype has more than one count but fewer than ten. V gene TRBV7-2 combines with J gene TRBJ2-1; TRBD1 might be the D (6 bases). Deletions cut 0 bases from V and 7 bases from J, with 16 bases between. Germline V lookup: CDR1 SGHTA, CDR2 FQGNSA. The CDR3 runs 16 residues. This chain's CDR3 is CASSLATGLTLNEQFF. In nucleotides, the CDR3 is TGTGCCAGCAGCTTAGCTACAGGGTTGACTTTAAATGAGCAGTTCTTC.

This clonotype was observed once. V and J are TRBV7-2 and TRBJ2-7, with 14 bases fitting TRBD2. Trimming at V came to 4 bases and at J to 6 bases, leaving 5 bases not matched to a gene. Germline values: CDR1 SGHTA, CDR2 FQGNSA. The CDR3 covers 15 residues. CDR3 DNA: TGTGCCAGCAGCTCCCGACTAGCGGGGGGGCCCGAGCAGTACTTC. As protein: CASSSRLAGGPEQYF.

The rearrangement joins TRBV5-1 to TRBJ2-5, with D possibly TRBD1 on 6 matching bases. V was cut by 0 bases and J by 5 bases, with 11 bases left in between. The CDR3 is 14 residues long. CDR1 and CDR2 from the germline V gene are SGHRS and YFSETQ. CDR3 in amino acids: CASSLGGTTETQYF. The CDR3 region has the DNA TGCGCCAGCAGCTTGGGAGGGACAACGGAGACCCAGTACTTC.

This clonotype was picked up a small number of times. The V gene is TRBV7-8, the J gene TRBJ2-1; D is perhaps TRBD2 (6 bases). The ends were cut back, 0 bases at V and 6 bases at J, with 9 bases in the middle. CDR3 length equals 14 residues. Looked up from germline, CDR1 is SGHVS and CDR2 is FQNEAQ. CDR3 sequence reads: CASSLAAGINEQFF. Written as DNA, the CDR3 is TGTGCCAGCAGCTTAGCGGCGGGGATCAATGAGCAGTTCTTC.

This clonotype was seen ten or more times. This chain connects TRBV5-1 to TRBJ2-1; 12 nucleotides match TRBD2. CDR1 is SGHRS and CDR2 is YFSETQ in the germline V gene. J gave up 3 bases and V 0 bases, and 7 bases lay outside the gene matches. This CDR3 has 18 amino acids. CDR3 region: CASSLAALLAGGYNEQFF. CDR3 nucleotide sequence: TGCGCCAGCAGCTTGGCAGCGTTACTAGCGGGGGGCTACAATGAGCAGTTCTTC.

The rearrangement joins TRBV7-2 to TRBJ2-4, with 8 bases identical to TRBD2. V lost 1 base and J lost 0; bases outside the gene matches: 2. The V gene's germline CDR1 is SGHTA and CDR2 FQGNSA. The length of the CDR3 is 16 residues. The CDR3 sequence is CASSLGAGGAKNIQYF. For the CDR3, the DNA is TGTGCCAGCAGCTTAGGGGCGGGAGGAGCCAAAAACATTCAGTACTTC.

A few counts support this clonotype. The chain uses TRBV5-1 and TRBJ2-5; 12 bases fit TRBD1. CDR1 is SGHRS, CDR2 YFSETQ, per germline. Trimming cost V 2 bases and J 4 bases; bases outside gene matches: 6. The CDR3 runs to 16 residues. Here the CDR3 DNA reads TGCGCCAGCAGCTTTAGTGGGGACAGGGGGCGAGAGACCCAGTACTTC. The encoded protein is CASSFSGDRGRETQYF.